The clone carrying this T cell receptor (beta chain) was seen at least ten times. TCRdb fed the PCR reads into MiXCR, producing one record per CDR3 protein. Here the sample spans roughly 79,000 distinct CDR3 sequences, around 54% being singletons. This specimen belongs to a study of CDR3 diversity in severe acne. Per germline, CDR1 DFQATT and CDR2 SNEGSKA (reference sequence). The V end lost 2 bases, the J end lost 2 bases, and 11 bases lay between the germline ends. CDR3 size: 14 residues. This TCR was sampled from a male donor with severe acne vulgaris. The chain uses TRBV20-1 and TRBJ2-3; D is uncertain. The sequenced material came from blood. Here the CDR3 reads CSARSLYYTDTQYF. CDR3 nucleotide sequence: TGCAGTGCTAGATCCCTATATTACACAGATACGCAGTATTTT.